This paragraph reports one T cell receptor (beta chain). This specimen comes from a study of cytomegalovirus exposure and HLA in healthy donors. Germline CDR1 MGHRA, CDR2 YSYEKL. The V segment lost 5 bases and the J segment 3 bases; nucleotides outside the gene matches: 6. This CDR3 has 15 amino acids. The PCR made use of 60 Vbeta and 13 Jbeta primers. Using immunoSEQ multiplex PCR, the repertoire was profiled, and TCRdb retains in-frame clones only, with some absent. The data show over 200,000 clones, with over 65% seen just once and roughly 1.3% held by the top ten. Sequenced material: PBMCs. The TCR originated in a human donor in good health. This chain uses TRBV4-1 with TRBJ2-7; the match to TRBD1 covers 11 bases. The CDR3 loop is CASSDRDRGDYEQYF. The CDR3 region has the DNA TGCGCCAGCAGCGACCGGGACAGGGGGGACTACGAGCAGTACTTC.